This is a list of T cell receptor beta chains from one sample in a study of lymphopenia after photon versus proton radiotherapy. Clones were read by immunoSEQ multiplex PCR, and TCRdb kept only the in-frame ones, dropping some. The table records around 70,000 clones, 80% to 95% of them present only once. This sample comprised peripheral blood, obtained from a patient treated with photon-based radiotherapy. The receptors were gathered from a woman between 40 and 50 years old with cholangiocarcinoma. The CDR3 runs from the conserved cysteine through the conserved F or W. The D gene is left open where the match is weak. Clone size is stated in some rows and not others, as once, few, many or a class when expanded.

-	TRBV19	16	TRBJ1-1	few	TGTGCCAGTAGTTCCGGCGGCCTTGGCGGGAACACTGAAGCTTTCTTT	CASSSGGLGGNTEAFF
-	TRBV7-9	12	TRBJ2-5	once	TGTGCCAGCAGCTTGATAGTGGAGACCCAGTACTTC	CASSLIVETQYF
-	TRBV7-6	16	TRBJ1-3	-	TGTGCCAGCAGCTTAGGACTCACCTCCTCTGGAAACACCATATATTTT	CASSLGLTSSGNTIYF
-	TRBV28	16	TRBJ1-5	-	TGTGCCAGCAGTGATTACGGACAGATTAGCAATCAGCCCCAGCATTTT	CASSDYGQISNQPQHF
-	TRBV5-6	15	TRBJ2-6	once	TGTGCCAGCAGCGTCCTTGGGGTTGGGGCCAACGTCCTGACTTTC	CASSVLGVGANVLTF
-	TRBV28	13	TRBJ2-7	-	TGTGCCAGCCTGGACTTACTAAACTACGAGCAGTACTTC	CASLDLLNYEQYF
-	TRBV28	12	TRBJ1-1	-	TGTGCCAGCAGTTTAGGGGACACTGAAGCTTTCTTT	CASSLGDTEAFF
-	TRBV27	16	TRBJ1-4	-	TGTGCCAGCAGTCCAGACAGGACTGCAACTAATGAAAAACTGTTTTTT	CASSPDRTATNEKLFF
-	TRBV7-9	14	TRBJ1-1	-	TGTGCCAGCAGCTTAGCTGCACTGAACACTGAAGCTTTCTTT	CASSLAALNTEAFF
-	TRBV28	15	TRBJ2-2	-	TGTGCCAGCAGTTCGTCCGGCCCAGAGACCGGGGAGCTGTTTTTT	CASSSSGPETGELFF
-	TRBV27	13	TRBJ1-2	-	TGTGCCAGCAGTAGGGGAGACTTTTATGGCTACACCTTC	CASSRGDFYGYTF
TRBD1	TRBV29-1	13	TRBJ2-7	-	TGCAGCGTTGTGAGAACAGGGGCCCACGAGCAGTACTTC	CSVVRTGAHEQYF
-	TRBV30	13	TRBJ1-1	-	TGTGCCTGGGGACTCTCGTTGAACACTGAAGCTTTCTTT	CAWGLSLNTEAFF
-	TRBV9	14	TRBJ1-1	-	TGTGCCAGCAGCGTAGGTGGGGGGGACACTGAAGCTTTCTTT	CASSVGGGDTEAFF
-	TRBV28	13	TRBJ1-6	-	TGTGCCAGCAGTCGTGGTGTGGATTCACCCCTCCACTTT	CASSRGVDSPLHF
-	TRBV7-6	15	TRBJ1-4	-	TGTGCCAGCAGCCCGAGCGACAGTATAAATGAAAAACTGTTTTTT	CASSPSDSINEKLFF
-	TRBV19	16	TRBJ1-6	-	TGTGCCAGTAGTCCTTCGAGGGGAAGTGGTAATTCACCCCTCCACTTT	CASSPSRGSGNSPLHF
-	TRBV6-1	12	TRBJ1-2	once	TGTGCCAGCAGCAAAAGGGGCTATGGCTACACCTTC	CASSKRGYGYTF
TRBD1	TRBV10-1	15	TRBJ2-7	-	TGCGCCAGCAGTCCAGCCGGGACAGGGGGCGACGAGCAGTACTTC	CASSPAGTGGDEQYF
TRBD2	TRBV9	17	TRBJ2-3	once	TGTGCCAGCAGCGTAGGTGGGACTAGCGGAATGACAGATACGCAGTATTTT	CASSVGGTSGMTDTQYF
-	TRBV7-9	15	TRBJ2-3	once	TGTGCCAGCAGCCCCCAAGAGGGTATAACAGATACGCAGTATTTT	CASSPQEGITDTQYF
TRBD1	TRBV29-1	13	TRBJ1-1	-	TGCAGCCTAGCGACAGGGGCGAACACTGAAGCTTTCTTT	CSLATGANTEAFF
TRBD1	TRBV6-5	14	TRBJ2-7	-	TGTGCCAGCAGTTACCGAGGACAGGTATACGAGCAGTACTTC	CASSYRGQVYEQYF
TRBD2	TRBV5-4	16	TRBJ2-7	-	TGTGCCAGCAGCCCAGGACTAGCGGTGAGCTCCTACGAGCAGTACTTC	CASSPGLAVSSYEQYF
-	TRBV18	14	TRBJ1-5	once	TGTGCCAGCTCACCACTCGAAAGCAATCAGCCCCAGCATTTT	CASSPLESNQPQHF
-	TRBV11-2	15	TRBJ2-6	-	TGTGCCAGCAGCCCACACCACTCTGGGGCCAACGTCCTGACTTTC	CASSPHHSGANVLTF
-	TRBV6-6	11	TRBJ2-3	-	TGTGCCAGCAGTTTTCGACAGGAGCAGTATTTT	CASSFRQEQYF
-	TRBV7-3	15	TRBJ2-2	-	TGTGCCAGCAGCGATAACAGGTTGAACACCGGGGAGCTGTTTTTT	CASSDNRLNTGELFF
-	TRBV5-1	14	TRBJ2-7	-	TGCGCCAGCAGCTTGTATAGCGGAGCCTACGAGCAGTACTTC	CASSLYSGAYEQYF
TRBD1	TRBV28	18	TRBJ2-7	-	TGTGCCAGCAGTTTCGTCCCGGGACAGGGGGTTCCTTCCTACGAGCAGTACTTC	CASSFVPGQGVPSYEQYF
TRBD2	TRBV2	15	TRBJ2-3	-	TGTGCCAGCAGTGATGGAGCGGGGGAGACAGATACGCAGTATTTT	CASSDGAGETDTQYF
TRBD1	TRBV7-9	12	TRBJ1-5	-	TGTGCCAGCAGCTCGCTACAGGGGGCCCAGCATTTT	CASSSLQGAQHF
TRBD1	TRBV5-1	15	TRBJ2-7	-	TGCGCCAGCAGCTTTACCTCGGGACAGGGCTACGAGCAGTACTTC	CASSFTSGQGYEQYF
-	TRBV7-8	13	TRBJ2-7	-	TGTGCCAGCAGCTTATCCCCAGTTGGGGAGCAGTACTTC	CASSLSPVGEQYF
-	TRBV5-1	13	TRBJ1-1	-	TGCGCCAGCCAGCTTTGGGGGGAGACTGAAGCTTTCTTT	CASQLWGETEAFF